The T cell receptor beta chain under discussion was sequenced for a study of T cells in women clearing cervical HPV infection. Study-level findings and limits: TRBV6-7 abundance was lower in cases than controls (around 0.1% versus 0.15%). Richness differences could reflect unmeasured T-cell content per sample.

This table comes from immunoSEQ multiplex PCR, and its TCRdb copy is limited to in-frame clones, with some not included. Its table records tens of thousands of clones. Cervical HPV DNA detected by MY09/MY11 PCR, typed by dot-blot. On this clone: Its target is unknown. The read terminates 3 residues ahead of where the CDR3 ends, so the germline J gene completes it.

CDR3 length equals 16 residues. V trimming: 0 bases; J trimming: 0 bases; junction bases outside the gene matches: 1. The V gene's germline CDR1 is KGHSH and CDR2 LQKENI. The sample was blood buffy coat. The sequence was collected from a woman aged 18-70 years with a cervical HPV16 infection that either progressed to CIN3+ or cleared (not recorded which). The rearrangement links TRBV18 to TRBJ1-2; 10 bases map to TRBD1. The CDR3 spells CASSPPGQGTNYGYTF. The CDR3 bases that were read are TGTGCCAGCTCACCACCGGGACAGGGGACTAACTATGGC.